These 8 T cell receptor beta chains originate from one sample sequenced in a study of cytomegalovirus exposure and HLA in healthy donors. Only in-frame clones appear in the TCRdb table, and some are missing; sequencing was by immunoSEQ multiplex PCR. The top ten hold approximately 5% of the sample, which has about 160,000 clones, about 86% seen once. Sequenced sample: PBMCs. The receptors come from a woman under 40 in good health and CMV-seronegative.

A remark on this clone: The germline gene is not matched at one end of the junction; a read error may be the cause. The chain combines TRBV7-9 with TRBJ1-2, with D possibly matching TRBD1 (6 bases). The CDR3 loop spans 13 amino acids. Germline V gene sequence: CDR1 SEHNR, CDR2 FQNEAQ (reference sequence). The CDR3 coding sequence is TGTGCCAGCAGCTCCCTCTGGGGGGCTAAACTAGCCTTC. It encodes CASSSLWGAKLAF.

This clone was seen once. This CDR3 is CSVPGTGKETQYF. The CDR3 DNA reads as TGCAGCGTACCCGGGACAGGCAAAGAGACCCAGTACTTC. This rearrangement joins TRBV29-1 to TRBJ2-5; TRBD1 matches 8 bases. Germline assignment: CDR1 SQVTM and CDR2 ANQGSEA. The CDR3 spans 13 residues. The J segment lost 3 bases and the V segment lost 6 bases, leaving 6 bases of the junction unmatched.

The CDR3 sequence is CASSGTGLNTYEQYF. The CDR3 DNA reads TGTGCCAGCAGTGGGACAGGGCTCAACACCTACGAGCAGTACTTC. The rearrangement links TRBV28 to TRBJ2-7; 9 bases are a match to TRBD1. Germline lookup yields CDR1 MDHEN and CDR2 SYDVKM. The CDR3 is 15 residues long. Trimming took 5 bases from V and 2 from J; bases not matched to a gene: 7.

This clone is a singleton in its sample. The chain is built from TRBV27 and TRBJ2-2, with D perhaps matching TRBD2 (5 bases). The CDR3 consists of 14 residues. Germline V gene lookup returns CDR1 MNHEY and CDR2 SMNVEV (reference sequence). V gave up 5 bases and J gave up 4 bases, with 11 bases separating them. CDR3 region: CASSQVAGTGELFF. The CDR3 DNA is TGTGCCAGCAGTCAGGTCGCGGGCACCGGGGAGCTGTTTTTT.

This chain links TRBV11-2 with TRBJ2-7; D call uncertain. The V gene lost 1 base and the J gene lost 2 bases, with 15 bases spanning the gap. CDR1 is SGHAT and CDR2 is FQNNGV in the germline V gene. This CDR3 comprises 16 residues. CDR3 amino acids: CASSLVVQGGTYEQYF. CDR3 sequence (DNA): TGTGCCAGCAGCTTAGTAGTTCAAGGCGGAACCTACGAGCAGTACTTC.

J is TRBJ1-1 and V is TRBV5-1; a weak D match, TRBD1 (5 bases). V was trimmed by 0 bases and J by 2 bases, leaving 8 bases between them. Germline lookup yields CDR1 SGHRS and CDR2 YFSETQ. This CDR3 has 14 residues. The CDR3 region has the DNA TGCGCCAGCAGCTTGGGACAGACAAACACTGAAGCTTTCTTT. This encodes CASSLGQTNTEAFF.

The rearrangement uses TRBV2 and TRBJ2-1; D is unresolved. The CDR3 is 13 amino acids. The germline CDR1 and CDR2 sequences are SNHLY and FYNNEI. V was cut by 4 bases and J by 7 bases, with 11 bases left in between. The CDR3: CASSVGQRNEQFF. In DNA, the CDR3 is TGTGCCAGCAGTGTAGGGCAGAGGAATGAGCAGTTCTTC.

Written as DNA, the CDR3 is TGTGCCAGCAGACGCCGGGACACTAACTATGGCTACACCTTC. Translation gives CASRRRDTNYGYTF. The chain combines TRBV7-2 with TRBJ1-2; perhaps TRBD1 as D (6 bases). Germline V lookup: CDR1 SGHTA, CDR2 FQGNSA. The CDR3 is 14 amino acids. The V end was cut by 6 bases, the J end by 0 bases, with 11 bases between.